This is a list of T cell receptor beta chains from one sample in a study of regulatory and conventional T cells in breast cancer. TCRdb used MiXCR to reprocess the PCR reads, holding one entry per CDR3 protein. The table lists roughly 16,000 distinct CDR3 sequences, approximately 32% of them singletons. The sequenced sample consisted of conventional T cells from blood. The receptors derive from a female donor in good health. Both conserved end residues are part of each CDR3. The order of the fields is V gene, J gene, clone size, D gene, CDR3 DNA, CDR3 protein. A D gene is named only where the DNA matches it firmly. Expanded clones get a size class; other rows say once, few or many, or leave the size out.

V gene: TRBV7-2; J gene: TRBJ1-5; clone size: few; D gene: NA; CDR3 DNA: TGTGCCAGCAGCTTAGTCCACGCAGTTAGCAATCAGCCCCAGCATTTT; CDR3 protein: CASSLVHAVSNQPQHF
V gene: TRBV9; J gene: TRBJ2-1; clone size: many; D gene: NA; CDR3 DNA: TGTGCCAGCAGCGTAGGTACGGCCCATAATGAGCAGTTCTTC; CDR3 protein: CASSVGTAHNEQFF
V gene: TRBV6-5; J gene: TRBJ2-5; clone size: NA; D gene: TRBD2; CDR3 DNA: TGTGCCGGCAGTTACTCGGGGGGCAGGACTAGCGGACTCCAAGAGACCCAGTACTTC; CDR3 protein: CAGSYSGGRTSGLQETQYF
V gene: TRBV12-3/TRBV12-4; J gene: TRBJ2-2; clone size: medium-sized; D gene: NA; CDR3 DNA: TGTGCCAGCAGTTTAGGGGTTCGTGGCGGGGAGCTGTTTTTT; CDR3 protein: CASSLGVRGGELFF
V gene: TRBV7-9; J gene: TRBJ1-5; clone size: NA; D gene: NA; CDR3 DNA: TGTGCCAGCACCGACGAGACTAGCAATCAGCCCCAGCATTTT; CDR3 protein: CASTDETSNQPQHF
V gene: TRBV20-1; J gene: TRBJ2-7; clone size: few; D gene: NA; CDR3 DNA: TGCAGTGCTAGAGACCGCTCGAGCTCCTACGAGCAGTACTTC; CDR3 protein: CSARDRSSSYEQYF
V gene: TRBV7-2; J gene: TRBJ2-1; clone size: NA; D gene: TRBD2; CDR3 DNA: TGTGCCAGCAGCTTAGCCCCAGCGGGAGTGTATGAGCAGCTCTTC; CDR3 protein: CASSLAPAGVYEQLF
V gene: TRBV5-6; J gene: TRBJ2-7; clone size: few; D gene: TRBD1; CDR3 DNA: TGTGCCAGCAGCTTGATCGTAGGGACAGGAAGCTCCTACGAGCAGTACTTC; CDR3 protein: CASSLIVGTGSSYEQYF
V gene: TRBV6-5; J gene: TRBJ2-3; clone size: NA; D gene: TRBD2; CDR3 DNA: TGTGCCAGCAGTTACGACAGACTAGCGGGGGCAGATACGCAGTATTTT; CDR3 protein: CASSYDRLAGADTQYF
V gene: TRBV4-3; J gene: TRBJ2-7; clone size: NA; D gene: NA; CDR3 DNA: TGCGCCAGCAGCCAAGAATCCCGTGGCAGGAGAAGATACGAGCAGTACTTC; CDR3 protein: CASSQESRGRRRYEQYF
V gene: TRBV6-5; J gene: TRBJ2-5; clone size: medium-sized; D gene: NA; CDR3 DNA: TGTGCCAGCAGTTTCTCCAGGTACCAAGAGACCCAGTACTTC; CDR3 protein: CASSFSRYQETQYF